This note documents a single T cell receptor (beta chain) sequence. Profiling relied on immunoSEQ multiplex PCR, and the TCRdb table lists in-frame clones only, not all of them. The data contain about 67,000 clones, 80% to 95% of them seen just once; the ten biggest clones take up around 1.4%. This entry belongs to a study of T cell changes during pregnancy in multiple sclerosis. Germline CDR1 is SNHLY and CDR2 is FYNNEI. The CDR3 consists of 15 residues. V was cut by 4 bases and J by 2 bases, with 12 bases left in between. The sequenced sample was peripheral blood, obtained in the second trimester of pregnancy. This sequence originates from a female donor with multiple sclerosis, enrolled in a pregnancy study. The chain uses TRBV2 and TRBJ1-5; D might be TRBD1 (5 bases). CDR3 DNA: TGTGCCAGCAGTGTCGGGGGGACCCGCAATCAGCCCCAGCATTTT. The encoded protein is CASSVGGTRNQPQHF.